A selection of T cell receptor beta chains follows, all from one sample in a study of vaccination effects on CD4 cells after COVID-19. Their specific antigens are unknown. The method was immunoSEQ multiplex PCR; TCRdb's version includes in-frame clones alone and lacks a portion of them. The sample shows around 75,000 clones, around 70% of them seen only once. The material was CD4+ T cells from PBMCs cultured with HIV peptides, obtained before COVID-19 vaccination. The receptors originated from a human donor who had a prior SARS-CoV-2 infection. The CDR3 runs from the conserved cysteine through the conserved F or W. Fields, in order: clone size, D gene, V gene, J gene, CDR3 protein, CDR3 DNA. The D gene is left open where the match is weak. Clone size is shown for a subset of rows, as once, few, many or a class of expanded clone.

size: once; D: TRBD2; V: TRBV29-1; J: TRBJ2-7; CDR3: CSVRLAPDYEQYF; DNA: TGCAGCGTCAGACTAGCGCCGGATTACGAGCAGTACTTC
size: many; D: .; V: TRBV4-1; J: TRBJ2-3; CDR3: CASSQGPTGRSTDTQYF; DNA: TGCGCCAGCAGCCAAGGGCCGACAGGCCGTAGCACAGATACGCAGTATTTT
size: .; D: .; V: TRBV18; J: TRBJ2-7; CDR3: CASSPVHTQGRAYEQYF; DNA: TGTGCCAGCTCACCGGTACATACACAGGGCCGCGCCTACGAGCAGTACTTC
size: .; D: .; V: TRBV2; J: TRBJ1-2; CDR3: CASSTAEYGYTF; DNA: TGTGCCAGCAGTACTGCAGAGTATGGCTACACCTTC
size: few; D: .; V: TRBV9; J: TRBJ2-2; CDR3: CASSVATPPGELFF; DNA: TGTGCCAGCAGCGTAGCGACCCCTCCTGGGGAGCTGTTTTTT
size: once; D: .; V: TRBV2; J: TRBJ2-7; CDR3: CASRLRKGAGEAHEQYF; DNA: TGTGCCAGCAGACTACGGAAGGGGGCAGGGGAGGCCCACGAGCAGTACTTC
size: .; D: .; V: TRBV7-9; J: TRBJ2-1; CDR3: CASSAVGNQQFF; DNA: TGTGCCAGCAGCGCCGTCGGGAATCAGCAGTTCTTC
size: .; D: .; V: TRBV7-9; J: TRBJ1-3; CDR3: CASSRDRSGNTIYF; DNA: TGTGCCAGCAGCCGCGACAGGTCTGGAAACACCATATATTTT
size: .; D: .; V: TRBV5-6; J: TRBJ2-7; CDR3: CASSRSWDAPYEQYF; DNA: TGTGCCAGCAGCCGGTCGTGGGACGCTCCCTACGAGCAGTACTTC
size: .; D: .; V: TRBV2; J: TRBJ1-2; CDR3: CATGSYGYTF; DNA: TGTGCTACAGGATCTTATGGCTACACCTTC
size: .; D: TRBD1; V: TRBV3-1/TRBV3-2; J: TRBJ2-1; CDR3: CASSRDSREQFF; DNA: TGTGCCAGCAGCCGGGACAGCAGGGAGCAGTTCTTC
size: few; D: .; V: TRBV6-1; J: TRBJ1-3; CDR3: CASSDSHGNTIYF; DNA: TGTGCCAGCAGTGATAGCCACGGAAACACCATATATTTT
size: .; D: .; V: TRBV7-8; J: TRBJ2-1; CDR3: CASSFFSEGEQFF; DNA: TGTGCCAGCAGCTTTTTCAGTGAGGGGGAGCAGTTCTTC
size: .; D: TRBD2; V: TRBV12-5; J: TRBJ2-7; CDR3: CATREREGSGYEQYF; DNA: TGTGCTACAAGAGAGCGGGAGGGTTCGGGATACGAGCAGTACTTC
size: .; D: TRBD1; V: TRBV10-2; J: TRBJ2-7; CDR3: CASRALRTGLSYEQYF; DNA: TGCGCCAGCAGGGCCCTAAGGACAGGCCTCTCCTACGAGCAGTACTTC
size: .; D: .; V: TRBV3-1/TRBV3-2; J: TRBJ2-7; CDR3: CASSQGGGQRYEQYF; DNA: TGTGCCAGCAGCCAAGGAGGGGGGCAGCGCTACGAGCAGTACTTC
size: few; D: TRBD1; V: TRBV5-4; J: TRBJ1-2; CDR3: CASRDRGNYGYTF; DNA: TGTGCCAGCAGAGACAGGGGAAACTATGGCTACACCTTC
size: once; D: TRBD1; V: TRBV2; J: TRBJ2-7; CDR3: CASRNRGYEQYF; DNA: TGTGCCAGCAGAAACAGGGGCTACGAGCAGTACTTC
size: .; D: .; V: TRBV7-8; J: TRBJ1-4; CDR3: CASSLYRVPLNEKLFF; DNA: TGTGCCAGCAGCTTGTACAGGGTACCCCTGAATGAAAAACTGTTTTTT
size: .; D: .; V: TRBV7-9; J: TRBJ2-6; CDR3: CASSYLAEGVLTF; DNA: TGTGCCAGCAGCTATCTGGCGGAAGGGGTCCTGACTTTC
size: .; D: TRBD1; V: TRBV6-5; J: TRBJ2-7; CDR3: CASSYGVGTGVYEQYF; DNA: TGTGCCAGCAGTTACGGGGTTGGGACAGGGGTCTACGAGCAGTACTTC
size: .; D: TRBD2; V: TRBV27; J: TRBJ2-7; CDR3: CASSLDYGGTSDYEQYF; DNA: TGTGCCAGCAGTTTAGACTACGGGGGGACTAGTGACTACGAGCAGTACTTC
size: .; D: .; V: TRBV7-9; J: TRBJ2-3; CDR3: CASSLTGRNTDTQYF; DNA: TGTGCCAGCAGCCTGACGGGACGCAACACAGATACGCAGTATTTT
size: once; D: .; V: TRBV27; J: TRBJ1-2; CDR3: CASSSKEANYGYTF; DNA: TGTGCCAGCAGTTCCAAGGAGGCTAACTATGGCTACACCTTC
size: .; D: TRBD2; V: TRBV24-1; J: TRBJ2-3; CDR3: CATSDPGRAADTQYF; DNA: TGTGCCACCAGTGATCCCGGGAGGGCCGCAGATACGCAGTATTTT
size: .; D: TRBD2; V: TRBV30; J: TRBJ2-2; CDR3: CAWSVGGAGELFF; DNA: TGTGCCTGGAGTGTGGGAGGGGCCGGGGAGCTGTTTTTT
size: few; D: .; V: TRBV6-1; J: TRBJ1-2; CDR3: CASSEAGNYGYTF; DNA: TGTGCCAGCAGTGAGGCCGGAAACTATGGCTACACCTTC
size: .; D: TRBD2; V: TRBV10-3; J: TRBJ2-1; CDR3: CAISESPTLTSGGGEQFF; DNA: TGTGCCATCAGTGAGTCTCCCACGCTGACTAGCGGGGGGGGTGAGCAGTTCTTC
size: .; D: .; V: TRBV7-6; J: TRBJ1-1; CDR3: CASSLLEVENTEAFF; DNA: TGTGCCAGCAGCTTATTAGAGGTAGAGAACACTGAAGCTTTCTTT
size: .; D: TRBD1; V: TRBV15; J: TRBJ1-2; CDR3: CATSRDVRGRGYTF; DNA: TGTGCCACCAGCAGAGATGTGAGGGGGCGCGGCTACACCTTC
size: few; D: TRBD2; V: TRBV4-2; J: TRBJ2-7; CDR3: CASSLTSLAGAYEQYF; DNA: TGTGCCAGCAGCCTAACTTCTCTAGCGGGAGCCTACGAGCAGTACTTC
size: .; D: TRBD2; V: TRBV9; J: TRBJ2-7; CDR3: CASSIAGDSLIEQYF; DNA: TGTGCCAGTTCAATAGCGGGAGACTCTCTTATCGAGCAGTACTTC
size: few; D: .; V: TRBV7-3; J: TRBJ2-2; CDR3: CASSQQGLANTGELFF; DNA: TGTGCCAGCAGCCAACAGGGCCTAGCGAACACCGGGGAGCTGTTTTTT
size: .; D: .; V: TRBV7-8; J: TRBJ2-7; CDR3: CASSLVGGGYEQYF; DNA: TGTGCCAGCAGCTTAGTTGGAGGGGGCTACGAGCAGTACTTC
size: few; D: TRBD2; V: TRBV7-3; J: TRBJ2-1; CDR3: CASSPGAGGPYNEQFF; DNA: TGTGCCAGCAGCCCAGGGGCGGGGGGGCCGTACAATGAGCAGTTCTTC
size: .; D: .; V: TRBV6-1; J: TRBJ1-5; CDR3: CASSEGSIDNQPQHF; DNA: TGTGCCAGCAGTGAAGGGTCGATAGATAATCAGCCCCAGCATTTT
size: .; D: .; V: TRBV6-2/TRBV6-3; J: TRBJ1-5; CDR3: CASSSRRANQPQHF; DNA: TGTGCCAGCAGTTCCCGCCGCGCCAATCAGCCCCAGCATTTT
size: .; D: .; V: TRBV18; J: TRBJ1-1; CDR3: CASSPWQTPGNTEAFF; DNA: TGTGCCAGCTCACCATGGCAGACCCCAGGGAACACTGAAGCTTTCTTT
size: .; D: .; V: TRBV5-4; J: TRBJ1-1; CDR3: CASSLAAGWNTEAFF; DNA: TGTGCCAGCAGCTTGGCCGCAGGGTGGAACACTGAAGCTTTCTTT
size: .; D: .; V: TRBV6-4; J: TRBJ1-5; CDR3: CASQPTTSSGGNQPQHF; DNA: TGTGCCAGCCAACCGACAACCTCGAGTGGCGGGAACCAGCCCCAGCATTTT
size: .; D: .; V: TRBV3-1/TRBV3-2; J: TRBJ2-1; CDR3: CASKGDQDNEQFF; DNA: TGTGCCAGCAAAGGCGACCAAGACAATGAGCAGTTCTTC
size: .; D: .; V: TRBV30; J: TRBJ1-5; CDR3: CAWSTPGQPQHF; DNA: TGTGCCTGGAGTACCCCTGGGCAGCCCCAGCATTTT
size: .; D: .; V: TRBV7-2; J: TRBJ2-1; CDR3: CASSLAGYYEQFF; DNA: TGTGCCAGCAGCTTAGCAGGGTACTATGAGCAGTTCTTC
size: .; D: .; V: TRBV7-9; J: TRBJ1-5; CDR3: CASSLGPTNQPQHF; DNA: TGTGCCAGCAGCTTAGGCCCCACCAATCAGCCCCAGCATTTT
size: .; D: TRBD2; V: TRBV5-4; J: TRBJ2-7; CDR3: CASSLSSGRLSYEQYF; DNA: TGTGCCAGCAGCTTGAGTAGCGGGAGATTATCCTACGAGCAGTACTTC
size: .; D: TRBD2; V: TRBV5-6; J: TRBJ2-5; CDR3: CASSRVAGVLETQYF; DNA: TGTGCCAGCAGCCGTGTGGCGGGAGTCCTCGAGACCCAGTACTTC
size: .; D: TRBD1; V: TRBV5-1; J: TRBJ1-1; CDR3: CASSQGQGETEAFF; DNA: TGCGCCAGCAGTCAAGGACAGGGTGAGACTGAAGCTTTCTTT
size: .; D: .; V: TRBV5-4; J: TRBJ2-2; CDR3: CASSSRAGTGELFF; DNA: TGTGCCAGCAGCTCCAGGGCGGGGACCGGGGAGCTGTTTTTT
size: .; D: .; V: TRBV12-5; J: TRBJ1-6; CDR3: CASGLVRRQREEDSPLHF; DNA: TGTGCTAGTGGTTTGGTACGGAGACAACGGGAAGAGGATTCACCCCTCCACTTT
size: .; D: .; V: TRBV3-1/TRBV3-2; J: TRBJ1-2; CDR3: CASSLGAGRGYGYTF; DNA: TGTGCCAGCAGCCTGGGAGCTGGCAGGGGCTATGGCTACACCTTC
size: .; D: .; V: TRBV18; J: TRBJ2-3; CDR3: CASSPQTDTQYF; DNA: TGTGCCAGCTCACCGCAAACAGATACGCAGTATTTT
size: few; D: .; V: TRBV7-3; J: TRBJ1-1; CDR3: CASSLWYNTEAFF; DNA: TGTGCCAGCAGCTTATGGTATAACACTGAAGCTTTCTTT
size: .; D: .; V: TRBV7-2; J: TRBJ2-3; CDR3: CASSLEVSADTQYF; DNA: TGTGCCAGCAGCTTAGAGGTTTCCGCTGATACGCAGTATTTT
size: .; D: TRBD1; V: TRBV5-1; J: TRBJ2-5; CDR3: CARTPGQGHGTQYF; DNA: TGCGCCAGAACTCCGGGACAGGGGCACGGGACCCAGTACTTC
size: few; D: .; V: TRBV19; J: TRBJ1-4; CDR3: CASSIGQAKHRNEKLFF; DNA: TGTGCCAGTAGTATAGGCCAGGCGAAGCACCGTAATGAAAAACTGTTTTTT
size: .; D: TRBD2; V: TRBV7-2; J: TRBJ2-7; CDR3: CASSPWVSGTRSYEQYF; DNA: TGTGCCAGCAGCCCCTGGGTTAGCGGGACCCGATCCTACGAGCAGTACTTC
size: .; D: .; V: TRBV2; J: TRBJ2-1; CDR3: CASSDWARTYNEQFF; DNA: TGTGCCAGCAGTGATTGGGCGAGGACCTACAATGAGCAGTTCTTC